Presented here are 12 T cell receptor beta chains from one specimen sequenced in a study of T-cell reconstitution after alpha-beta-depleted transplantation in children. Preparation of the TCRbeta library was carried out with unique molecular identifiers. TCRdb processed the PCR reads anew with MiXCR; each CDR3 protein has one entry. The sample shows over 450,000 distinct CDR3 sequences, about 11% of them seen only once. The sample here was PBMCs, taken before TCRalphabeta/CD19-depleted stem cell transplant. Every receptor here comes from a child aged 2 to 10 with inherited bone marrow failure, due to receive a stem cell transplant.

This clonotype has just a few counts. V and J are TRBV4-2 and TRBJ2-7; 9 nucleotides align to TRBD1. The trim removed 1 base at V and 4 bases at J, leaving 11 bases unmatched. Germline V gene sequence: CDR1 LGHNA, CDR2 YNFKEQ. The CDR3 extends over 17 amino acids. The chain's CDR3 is CASSQAPPGQGVYEQYF. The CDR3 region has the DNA TGTGCCAGCAGCCAAGCCCCCCCGGGACAGGGAGTGTACGAGCAGTACTTC.

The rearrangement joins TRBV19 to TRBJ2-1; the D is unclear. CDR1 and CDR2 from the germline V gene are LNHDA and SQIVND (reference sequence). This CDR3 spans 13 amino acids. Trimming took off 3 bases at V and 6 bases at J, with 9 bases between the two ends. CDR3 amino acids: CASSILLPNEQFF. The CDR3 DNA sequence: TGTGCCAGTAGTATTTTACTGCCCAATGAGCAGTTCTTC.

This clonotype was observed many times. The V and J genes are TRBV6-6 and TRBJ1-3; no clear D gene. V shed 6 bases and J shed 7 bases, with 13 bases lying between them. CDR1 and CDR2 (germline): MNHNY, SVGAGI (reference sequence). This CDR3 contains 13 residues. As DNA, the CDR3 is TGTGCCAGCAGCGAAAGTTCATCGAACACCATATATTTT. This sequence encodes CASSESSSNTIYF.

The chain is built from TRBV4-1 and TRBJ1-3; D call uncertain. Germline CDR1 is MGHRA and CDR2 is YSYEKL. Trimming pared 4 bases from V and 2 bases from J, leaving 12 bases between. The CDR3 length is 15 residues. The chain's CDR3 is CASSLSWIPGNTIYF. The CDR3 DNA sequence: TGCGCCAGCAGCCTCAGTTGGATCCCTGGAAACACCATATATTTT.

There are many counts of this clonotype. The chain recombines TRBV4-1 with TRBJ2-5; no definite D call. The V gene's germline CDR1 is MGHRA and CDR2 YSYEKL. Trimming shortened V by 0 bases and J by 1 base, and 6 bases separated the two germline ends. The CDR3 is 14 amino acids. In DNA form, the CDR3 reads TGCGCCAGCAGCCAAGATCGACTCCAAGAGACCCAGTACTTC. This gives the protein CASSQDRLQETQYF.

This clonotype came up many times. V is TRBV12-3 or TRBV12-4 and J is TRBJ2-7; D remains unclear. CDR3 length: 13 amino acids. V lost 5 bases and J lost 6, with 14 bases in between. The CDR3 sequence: CASSLLVGGEQYF. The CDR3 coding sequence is TGTGCCAGCAGTCTCCTAGTGGGTGGCGAGCAGTACTTC.

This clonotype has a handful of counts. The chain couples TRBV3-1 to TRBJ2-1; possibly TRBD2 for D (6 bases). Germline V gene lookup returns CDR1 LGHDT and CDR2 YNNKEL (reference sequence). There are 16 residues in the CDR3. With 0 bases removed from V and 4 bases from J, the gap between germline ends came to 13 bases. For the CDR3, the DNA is TGTGCCAGCAGCCAAGACGGGGGAGCCGTATACAATGAGCAGTTCTTC. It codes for CASSQDGGAVYNEQFF.

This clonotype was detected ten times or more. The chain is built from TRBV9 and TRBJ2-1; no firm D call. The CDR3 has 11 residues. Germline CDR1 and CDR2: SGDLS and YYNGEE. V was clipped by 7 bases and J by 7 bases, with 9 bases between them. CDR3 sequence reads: CASGLANEQFF. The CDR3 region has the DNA TGTGCCAGCGGGCTTGCAAATGAGCAGTTCTTC.

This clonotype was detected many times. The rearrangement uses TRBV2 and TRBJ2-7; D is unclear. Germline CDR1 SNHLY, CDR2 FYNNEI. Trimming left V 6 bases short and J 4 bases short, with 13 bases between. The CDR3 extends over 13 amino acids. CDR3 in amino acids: CASSLLQNYEQYF. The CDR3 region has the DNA TGTGCCAGCAGCCTCCTACAGAATTACGAGCAGTACTTC. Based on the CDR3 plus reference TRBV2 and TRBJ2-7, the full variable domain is EPEVTQTPSHQVTQMGQEVILRCVPISNHLYFYWYRQILGQKVEFLVSFYNNEISEKSEIFDDQFSVERPDGSNFTLKIRSTKLEDSAMYFCASSLLQNYEQYFGPGTRLTVT.

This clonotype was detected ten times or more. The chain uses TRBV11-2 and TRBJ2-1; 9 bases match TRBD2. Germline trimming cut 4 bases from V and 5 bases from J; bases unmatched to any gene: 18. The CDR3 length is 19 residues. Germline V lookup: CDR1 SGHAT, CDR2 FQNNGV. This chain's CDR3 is CASSSSRLAERPPHNEQFF. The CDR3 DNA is TGTGCCAGCAGCTCAAGCCGACTAGCGGAAAGGCCCCCCCACAATGAGCAGTTCTTC.

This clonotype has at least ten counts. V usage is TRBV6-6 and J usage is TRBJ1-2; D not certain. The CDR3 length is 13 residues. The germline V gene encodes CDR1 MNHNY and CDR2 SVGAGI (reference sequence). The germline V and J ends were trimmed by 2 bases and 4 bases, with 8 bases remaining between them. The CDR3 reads CASSYRHTYGYTF. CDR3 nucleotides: TGTGCCAGCAGTTACAGACACACCTATGGCTACACCTTC.

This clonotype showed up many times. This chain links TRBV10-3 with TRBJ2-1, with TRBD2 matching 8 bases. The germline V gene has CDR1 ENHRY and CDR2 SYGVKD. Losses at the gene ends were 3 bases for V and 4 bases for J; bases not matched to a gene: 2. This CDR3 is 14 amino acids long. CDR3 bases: TGTGCCATCAGTGAAGCGGGAGTTTACAATGAGCAGTTCTTC. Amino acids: CAISEAGVYNEQFF.